This record concerns one T cell receptor beta chain sequence. The CDR3 has 12 amino acids. CDR1 and CDR2 from the germline V gene are LNHDA and SQIVND (reference sequence). Blood specimens came from baseline, cycle 4 day 1, and cycle 7 day 1. This specimen belongs to a study of OX40 agonist ivuxolimab in advanced cancers. The wider study: Treatment received earlier with anti-PD-1, anti-PD-L1 or anti-CTLA-4 agents was allowed, and over 35% had some.

Assay used: immunoSEQ multiplex PCR; TCRdb lists only in-frame clones, some missing. This sample has roughly 130,000 clones; about 93% occur once, and the top ten carry 0.15% to 0.19%. J is TRBJ1-1 and V is TRBV19; 9 bases agree with TRBD1. This specimen consisted of CD4+ or CD8+ T cells sorted from blood, obtained in a trial of the OX40 agonist ivuxolimab. This clonotype originated in an adult with an advanced solid tumor such as melanoma, head and neck, liver or kidney cancer. The CDR3 region is CATGQGTAEAFF. The CDR3 DNA reads TGTGCGACCGGACAGGGGACGGCTGAAGCTTTCTTT.